Shown below are 2 T cell receptor beta chains from a single sample sequenced in a study of blood T cells in healthy people across ages. For the second PCR, which ran for roughly 6 to 12 cycles, a sample-barcoded 5' primer and a J-beta primer mix were used. TCRdb itself ran the 5' RACE reads through MiXCR, one entry per CDR3 protein. The sample gives about 1.7 million distinct CDR3 sequences, roughly 30% of which show up once; over 7% is in the top ten. Material for sequencing was blood. The receptors here all came from a woman under 40 in good health.

The chain joins TRBV27 to TRBJ2-1; perhaps D is TRBD1 or TRBD2 (5 bases each). From germline, CDR1 is MNHEY and CDR2 SMNVEV (reference sequence). CDR3 length equals 12 residues. V lost 0 bases and J lost 12, with 9 bases in between. CDR3 loop: CASSLSKGTQFF. The DNA of the CDR3 is TGTGCCAGCAGTTTATCGAAGGGGACGCAGTTCTTC.

V usage is TRBV20-1 and J usage is TRBJ2-1; D not certain. V gave up 3 bases and J gave up 6 bases, with 15 bases separating them. Germline CDR1 and CDR2: DFQATT and SNEGSKA (reference sequence). The CDR3 runs 14 residues. The CDR3 loop is CSASSSFLGNEQFF. The CDR3 DNA reads TGCAGTGCTAGTAGTTCATTTTTAGGCAATGAGCAGTTCTTC.